One sample yielded the 2 T cell receptor beta chains listed below, sequenced in a study of CD8 T cells in Susac syndrome. cDNA came from approximately 0.5 to 1 ug RNA primed by random hexamers. TCRdb re-analysed the immunoSEQ multiplex PCR reads in MiXCR, keeping a single row per CDR3 protein. The sample lists a few hundred thousand distinct CDR3 sequences; around 85% were seen once. Sequencing was done on a sample of CD8+ T cells from PBMCs. Source of these receptors: a human donor with multiple sclerosis.

This clonotype was picked up one time. The rearrangement joins TRBV4-1 to TRBJ1-3; D is uncertain. Looked up from germline, CDR1 is MGHRA and CDR2 is YSYEKL. This CDR3 has 14 residues. V was trimmed by 5 bases and J by 0 bases, leaving 8 bases between them. The CDR3 is CASSGSSSGNTIYF. The CDR3 DNA follows: TGCGCCAGCAGCGGGAGCAGCTCTGGAAACACCATATATTTT.

This chain links TRBV29-1 with TRBJ1-1, with unresolved D. Trimming pared 5 bases from V and 4 bases from J, leaving 17 bases between. CDR1 is SQVTM, CDR2 ANQGSEA, per germline. The CDR3 consists of 14 residues. DNA of the CDR3: TGCAGCGTTCCCGGGAGGGCTTTCGGCACTGAAGCTTTCTTT. Its translation is CSVPGRAFGTEAFF.